This TCR beta chain was sequenced for a study of blood T cells in healthy people across ages (dated by TCRdb to between 2014 and 2017). Looking at the study overall: In model experiments, template switching captured roughly one uniquely barcoded TCR beta cDNA molecule for every two T cells. To track age-related changes in TCR beta repertoire diversity, the study relied on deep sequencing normalized with unique cDNA molecular identifiers. The donors were split into four age groups: young (average 16 years), middle-aged (around 37), aged (over 55) and long-lived (about 82). Two additional independent replicas of 1 million unique cDNA reads from the same blood draw were analyzed for two donors (one aged 18 to 30 and one aged 80 or older). To avoid experimental bias, donors of different ages were randomly spread across the sequencing lanes. What the research found in general, with its limitations: Because profiling used bulk unsorted PBMCs, naive and antigen-experienced compartments could not be compared conclusively. Because donor CMV infection status was unknown, age-related changes in expanded clonotypes were potentially confounded. The percentage of naive T cells measured by flow cytometry correlated strongly with observed TCR beta diversity. Compared with the aged group, the long-lived group had more naive CD4+ T cells, fewer expanded clones and increased TCR diversity, suggesting age selection. Observed TCR beta diversity per million T cells fell roughly linearly with age, and a significant reduction was already apparent by age around 40. Total diversity estimates from one million sequenced T cells were considered lower bounds and underestimates.

Based on the germline V gene, the CDR1 and CDR2 sequences are MDHEN and SYDVKM. Trimming at the junction amounts to 5 bases on V and 4 bases on J, and the germline ends lie 11 bases apart. The CDR3 contains 13 residues, cysteine and phenylalanine counted. The kept DNA is CDR3 alone, 39 bases in frame from the first base. To note about this clonotype: The clone's antigen remains unknown. Base-call qualities are not available, and no considerably larger clone is one nucleotide away.

The donors were roughly 39 Caucasian individuals from Russia, aged 6 to 90 years, who were systemically healthy. Each donor gave roughly 9.5 milliliters of peripheral blood, collected into EDTA-treated Vacutainer tubes. Ficoll-Paque density-gradient centrifugation was used to isolate PBMCs, with at least 6.5 million per sample. Total RNA, at least 6 micrograms per sample, was extracted from PBMCs with Trizol reagent. For every donor, an aliquot of PBMCs went through flow cytometry to measure the percentages of naive CD45RAhigh/CD27high T cells. To prepare the library, 5' RACE was applied. Sequenced using an Illumina HiSeq 2500. A second PCR of roughly 7 to 11 cycles was performed with a sample-barcoded 5' primer and a J-beta primer mix. A unique molecular identifier was introduced onto each TCR beta cDNA molecule by a template-switch 5' adaptor carrying 12 random nucleotides. Each sample yielded at least 2.5 million CDR3-containing paired-end reads. The Mint cDNA synthesis kit, primed by a TRBC-specific oligonucleotide, was used to synthesize first-strand cDNA from all RNA. Following uracil-DNA glycosylase treatment, a first 18-cycle PCR with universal primers M1SS and BC2_uni_R was performed on all cDNA. The source study handled its data this way. For normalization, 1 million high-quality reads, each with a distinct molecular identifier, were randomly selected from each sample. Instead of being binned into consensus sequences, reads that shared molecular identifiers were thrown out. MiTCR, run with a Q25 quality threshold and the strictest error-elimination algorithm, handled CDR3 identification, clonotype clustering and error correction. A nonparametric unseen species model with Euler transformation was used to estimate a lower bound on total TCR beta diversity. The public reads were reprocessed in TCRdb via fastp at Q25 and MiXCR, keeping in-frame beta chains. Every distinct CDR3 protein forms one entry, paired with its most common genes and DNA. TCRdb assigned the V and J calls; the authors' analysis was not used. The sample table lists some 900,000 distinct CDR3 sequences, about 48% of them with a count of one. 13% of the sample is in the top ten clones.

The sequence came from a man aged 25-40 years in good health. The sequence joins TRBV28 to TRBJ2-5, with no reliable assignment of the D segment. Input material: blood. The base sequence is TGTGCCAGCAGTGCCCCCGATCGAGAGACCCAGTACTTC. Its amino acids are CASSAPDRETQYF.